This T cell receptor (beta chain) was recovered during a study of T cell repertoires in cytomegalovirus infection. Of note for this clonotype: The antigen is unknown.

The trim removed 0 bases at V and 0 bases at J, leaving 2 bases unmatched. Germline lookup yields CDR1 MNHNY and CDR2 SVGAGI (reference sequence). The CDR3 sequence is 16 residues long. TCRdb analysed the reads with MiXCR anew, one entry per CDR3 protein. The sample records approximately 500,000 distinct CDR3 sequences, roughly 34% being singletons. This sequence joins TRBV6-6 and TRBJ2-5; TRBD2 aligns across 9 bases. This clonotype was sampled from a human donor in good health (CMV status not recorded). Some clones in this sample may be carry-over from other donors' samples. The starting material was cultured PBMCs, obtained from culture after CMV antigen stimulation. This chain's CDR3 is CASSYSPSGNQETQYF. CDR3 DNA sequence: TGTGCCAGCAGTTACTCCCCTAGCGGGAACCAAGAGACCCAGTACTTC.